This T cell receptor (beta chain) was captured in a study of blood T cell repertoires in COVID-19. Study in general: There were acute and convalescent COVID-19 samples, and they came from the United States, Italy and Spain.

This CDR3 has 14 amino acids. CDR1 and CDR2 from the germline V gene are SEHNR and FQNEAQ (reference sequence). V was shortened by 5 bases and J by 2 bases, with 13 bases between the two germline ends. Original data processing: Estimated nucleated cell counts came from reference gene primer amplification. TCRdb's table, derived via immunoSEQ multiplex PCR, lists solely in-frame clones and lacks some. The V and J calls and clone size were taken over from that table, and D and trimming were inferred from the DNA. Here the sample spans fewer than 350,000 clones, about 86% being singletons. Sequencing input: PBMCs or T cells enriched from blood (not recorded which). The receptor was derived from a woman between 35 and 50 years old with acute COVID-19. The chain recombines TRBV7-9 with TRBJ2-7; possibly TRBD2 for D (5 bases). The CDR3 DNA follows: TGTGCCAGCAGCCCACTAGTCACTACCTACGAGCAGTACTTC. It yields the protein CASSPLVTTYEQYF.